The 15 T cell receptor beta chains below were found in one sample sequenced in a study of shared clonotypes between healthy human individuals. The data were produced by immunoSEQ multiplex PCR, yet TCRdb's version contains in-frame clones alone and is incomplete. Of 450,000 to 500,000 clones listed, more than 65% are singletons. Sequenced input: PBMCs. These TCRs come from a woman between 40 and 50 years old in good health. Some clones in this sample may be carry-over from other donors' samples.

The chain has TRBV5-1 and TRBJ2-1; 14 bases agree with TRBD2. Germline CDR1 and CDR2: SGHRS and YFSETQ. V lost 2 bases and J lost 9; bases outside the gene matches: 4. This CDR3 is built from 15 residues. The CDR3 bases are TGCGCCAGCAGCTTAGGGACTAGCGGGAGTGGTGAGCAGTTCTTC. Translation gives CASSLGTSGSGEQFF.

The CDR3 nucleotides read TGTGCCAGCAGTCCCGTATTAGCCTTGTCTAACTATGGCTACACCTTC. Protein sequence: CASSPVLALSNYGYTF. This chain joins TRBV28 and TRBJ1-2, with D uncertain. Germline CDR1 reads MDHEN; CDR2 reads SYDVKM. The CDR3 is made up of 16 amino acids. V dropped 5 bases and J dropped 0 bases, with 16 bases sitting between them.

V is TRBV5-1 and J is TRBJ2-2; D uncertain. The length of the CDR3 is 14 residues. Germline assignment: CDR1 SGHRS and CDR2 YFSETQ. V was shortened by 0 bases and J by 2 bases, with 5 bases between the two germline ends. CDR3 DNA sequence: TGCGCCAGCAGCTTGGACCAAAACACCGGGGAGCTGTTTTTT. Protein product: CASSLDQNTGELFF.

With regard to this clone: A far larger clone is one base from this, pointing to a likely read error. The chain couples TRBV7-9 to TRBJ2-2; D remains ambiguous. This CDR3 comprises 13 residues. The germline V gene encodes CDR1 SEHNR and CDR2 FQNEAQ (reference sequence). CDR3 residues: CSSKSINTGELFF. In DNA form, the CDR3 reads TGTTCCAGCAAGTCCATAAACACCGGGGAGCTGTTTTTT.

Details on this clone: Since a far larger clone is one base different, this is likely a read error. Other DNA sequences in the sample encode the same CDR3. The CDR3 here is CASSEYTGGNEKLFF. CDR3 DNA: TGTGCCAGCAGTGAATATACAGGGGGAAACGAAAAACTGTTTTTT. The chain recombines TRBV25-1 with TRBJ1-4; 8 nucleotides align to TRBD1. CDR3 length: 15 amino acids. V shed 0 bases and J 8 bases; nucleotides not matched to a gene: 5. Germline V CDR1 and CDR2: MGHDK, SYGVNS.

V gene TRBV7-9 combines with J gene TRBJ2-7; D gene unclear. The CDR3 is 12 residues long. CDR1 and CDR2 (germline): SEHNR, FQNEAQ (reference sequence). V dropped 4 bases and J dropped 0 bases, with 4 bases sitting between them. CDR3 in DNA: TGTGCCAGCAGCTACAGCTCCTACGAGCAGTACTTC. Protein sequence: CASSYSSYEQYF. Together with reference TRBV7-9 and TRBJ2-7, the CDR3 gives the full variable domain: DTGVSQNPRHKITKRGQNVTFRCDPISEHNRLYWYRQTLGQGPEFLTYFQNEAQLEKSRLLSDRFSAERPKGSFSTLEIQRTEQGDSAMYLCASSYSSYEQYFGPGTRLTVT.

The chain links TRBV29-1 to TRBJ2-7, with D maybe TRBD1 (6 bases). This CDR3 has 14 amino acids. CDR1 is SQVTM and CDR2 is ANQGSEA in the germline V gene. Trimming removed 7 bases from V and 4 bases from J, with 20 bases in between. The CDR3 nucleotides are TGCAGCGCTCGGGACACCCCCTTTGGGTACGAGCAGTACTTC. This encodes CSARDTPFGYEQYF.

This clone has a handful of counts. A single base is all that separates this from a far larger clone, so a read error is likely. The chain uses TRBV4-2 and TRBJ2-2; possibly TRBD1 or TRBD2 for D (5 bases each). Germline V CDR1 and CDR2: LGHNA, YNFKEQ. This CDR3 has 16 residues. CDR3 sequence: CASNPLGQGDTRELFF. The CDR3 DNA is TGTGCCAGCAACCCATTGGGGCAGGGAGACACCAGGGAGCTGTTTTTT.

This chain joins TRBV5-8 and TRBJ2-6; D not resolved. This CDR3 comprises 15 residues. In germline, CDR1 is SGHTS, CDR2 YDEGEE. V was pared by 0 bases and J by 0 bases, with 4 bases between. The CDR3 loop reads CASSLEYSGANVLTF. Here the CDR3 DNA reads TGTGCCAGCAGCTTGGAGTACTCTGGGGCCAACGTCCTGACTTTC.

In DNA, the CDR3 is TGTGCCAGCAGTGACACCCTTGCGGGAGTGGGAGAGACCCAGTACTTC. This codes for CASSDTLAGVGETQYF. This chain uses TRBV9 with TRBJ2-5; 7 positions match TRBD2. The length of the CDR3 is 16 residues. The V gene's germline CDR1 is SGDLS and CDR2 YYNGEE. V shed 5 bases, J shed 4 bases, and the junction held 14 bases outside the gene matches.

The chain is built from TRBV7-9 and TRBJ2-1; TRBD2 matches 13 bases. V lost 5 bases, J lost 4 bases, and 11 bases stayed unmatched. Germline V gene sequence: CDR1 SEHNR, CDR2 FQNEAQ (reference sequence). The CDR3 has 18 amino acids. DNA for the CDR3: TGTGCCAGCAGCCCCCGACTAGCGGGAGGATCGGGTTACAATGAGCAGTTCTTC. It codes for CASSPRLAGGSGYNEQFF. Together with reference TRBV7-9 and TRBJ2-1, the CDR3 gives the full variable domain: DTGVSQNPRHKITKRGQNVTFRCDPISEHNRLYWYRQTLGQGPEFLTYFQNEAQLEKSRLLSDRFSAERPKGSFSTLEIQRTEQGDSAMYLCASSPRLAGGSGYNEQFFGPGTRLTVL.

V gene TRBV6-6 combines with J gene TRBJ2-7; 9 bases line up with TRBD2. The CDR3 consists of 14 residues. V trimming: 7 bases; J trimming: 6 bases; junction bases outside the gene matches: 10. CDR1 is MNHNY, CDR2 SVGAGI, per germline (reference sequence). This CDR3 is CASNSGTSPSEQYF. The CDR3 coding sequence is TGTGCCAGCAACTCTGGGACTAGCCCTTCCGAGCAGTACTTC.

Remarks on this clone: Additional DNA sequences in this sample encode the identical CDR3. The gene calls are TRBV2 and TRBJ1-2; 10 bases are shared with TRBD1. V trimming: 3 bases; J trimming: 2 bases; junction bases outside the gene matches: 3. CDR3 length: 15 residues. CDR1 and CDR2 from the germline V gene are SNHLY and FYNNEI. This CDR3 is CASSDGTGENYGYTF. CDR3 DNA sequence: TGTGCCAGCAGTGACGGGACAGGGGAAAACTATGGCTACACCTTC.

Comments on this clone: A far larger clone is only one base removed, so a read error is likely. V gene TRBV5-6 combines with J gene TRBJ1-4, with D maybe TRBD1 (6 bases). This CDR3 comprises 15 residues. Looked up from germline, CDR1 is SGHDT and CDR2 is YYEEEE. CDR3 nucleotides: TGTGCCAGCAGTTCTGGGACACCAACTAATGAAAAACTGCTTTTT. It specifies CASSSGTPTNEKLLF.

The genes are TRBV19 and TRBJ2-1; 7 bases are shared with TRBD1. The CDR3 consists of 11 residues. Germline-derived CDR1 and CDR2 are LNHDA and SQIVND (reference sequence). Trimming at V came to 5 bases and at J to 13 bases, leaving 5 bases not matched to a gene. The CDR3 nucleotides are TGTGCCAGTAGTGGAGACAGGGAACAGTTCTTC. It codes for CASSGDREQFF.